This T cell receptor beta chain was profiled in a study of T cells in Graves' hyperthyroidism and ophthalmopathy. Study-level background: It was at initial diagnosis, before any treatment, that peripheral blood was collected. Study-wide points: Most thyroid clonotypes with frequency above 0.001 were detected in blood.

The investigators amplified TCR beta CDR3 regions from RNA transcripts. HTBI primers were employed in a first-round RT-PCR of the TCR CDR3. TCRdb ran MiXCR on the multiplex PCR reads and lists one entry per CDR3 protein. The sample gives under 350,000 distinct CDR3 sequences, about 15% of which show up once; around 57% is in the top ten. In the case of this clonotype: Its target is unknown.

V was clipped by 5 bases and J by 4 bases; unmatched bases: 5. Germline V gene lookup returns CDR1 SGHTA and CDR2 FQGNSA. This CDR3 comprises 14 residues. In making diagnoses, clinical symptoms, serum thyroxine and TRAb, thyroid ultrasound and orbital computed tomography were all used. Cells are PBMCs isolated from 10 ml of fresh blood. Sequenced sample: blood. This TCR derives from a woman aged 60-75 years with Graves' ophthalmopathy. The V call is TRBV7-2, the J call TRBJ2-3; TRBD2 matches 8 bases. CDR3 bases: TGTGCCAGCAGCCCCAGCGGGAGACCAGATACGCAGTATTTT. Its protein is CASSPSGRPDTQYF.